The sequence of this TCR beta chain was determined in a study of blood T cell repertoires in COVID-19. Overall study: Samples came from the United States, Italy and Spain, spanning acute and convalescent COVID-19. Sources were T cells, B-cell-depleted T cells, or PBMCs; the material itself was cDNA or gDNA.

Authors' data handling: Estimates of nucleated cell counts were drawn from the amplification of reference gene primers. Sequencing used immunoSEQ multiplex PCR; TCRdb keeps in-frame clones, though not all of them. V, J and clone size reflect that table, while D and trimming were determined from the DNA. The profile covers 94,000 or so clones, with approximately 82% appearing a single time and 25% taken by the ten largest. Looked up from germline, CDR1 is MNHEY and CDR2 is SVGEGT. Trimming left V 0 bases short and J 4 bases short, with 16 bases between. The CDR3 totals 17 residues. The rearrangement joins TRBV6-2 or TRBV6-3 to TRBJ1-5, with D hard to call. Sequencing used peripheral blood. This receptor was identified in a man in his 60s with acute or convalescent COVID-19. The chain's CDR3 is CASSYSEVAAPNQPQHF. In DNA, the CDR3 is TGTGCCAGCAGTTACTCGGAGGTGGCAGCCCCTAATCAGCCCCAGCATTTT.